This is a list of T cell receptor beta chains from one sample in a study of T cells after yellow fever vaccination. A single record per CDR3 protein comes from TCRdb applying MiXCR to the 5' RACE reads. There are under 200,000 distinct CDR3 sequences in the sample; approximately 10% occur only once, and 35% to 40% lies in the top ten. The material was CD8+ T cells sorted from PBMCs, obtained 15 days after the yellow fever booster vaccination. The source is a man between 18 and 29 years old who received the YFV17D yellow fever vaccine. Both conserved end residues are part of each CDR3. D genes are given only for firm matches. The listing skips clone size in some rows; elsewhere it reads once, few, many or a size class.

d_call: .; j_call: TRBJ2-2; clone_size: few; v_call: TRBV6-2/TRBV6-3; cdr3_aa: CASSPAWTYANTGELFF; cdr3_nt: TGTGCCAGCAGCCCAGCCTGGACTTACGCGAACACCGGGGAGCTGTTTTTT
d_call: .; j_call: TRBJ1-3; clone_size: .; v_call: TRBV6-5; cdr3_aa: CAVKGWGPGNTIYF; cdr3_nt: TGTGCCGTGAAGGGGTGGGGGCCTGGAAACACCATATATTTT
d_call: TRBD2; j_call: TRBJ2-2; clone_size: few; v_call: TRBV20-1; cdr3_aa: CSARVVAGGLSTGELFF; cdr3_nt: TGCAGTGCTAGAGTTGTGGCGGGGGGGCTTTCCACCGGGGAGCTGTTTTTT
d_call: .; j_call: TRBJ1-6; clone_size: .; v_call: TRBV7-9; cdr3_aa: CASSLAWQGNSPLHF; cdr3_nt: TGTGCCAGCAGCTTAGCGTGGCAGGGTAATTCACCCCTCCACTTT
d_call: .; j_call: TRBJ2-1; clone_size: .; v_call: TRBV5-1; cdr3_aa: CASSPSGRPSSYNEQFF; cdr3_nt: TGCGCGAGCAGCCCTAGTGGACGTCCGTCCTCCTACAATGAGCAGTTCTTC
d_call: .; j_call: TRBJ2-6; clone_size: many; v_call: TRBV12-3/TRBV12-4; cdr3_aa: CASSLGANVLTF; cdr3_nt: TGTGCCAGCAGTTTAGGGGCCAACGTCCTGACTTTC
d_call: .; j_call: TRBJ2-3; clone_size: few; v_call: TRBV7-2; cdr3_aa: CASRSQGRGTDTQYF; cdr3_nt: TGTGCCAGCAGATCACAGGGAAGAGGCACAGATACGCAGTATTTT
d_call: TRBD2; j_call: TRBJ2-6; clone_size: .; v_call: TRBV12-3/TRBV12-4; cdr3_aa: CASSFEGGTSGPDSGANVLTF; cdr3_nt: TGTGCCAGCAGTTTCGAGGGAGGGACTAGCGGACCAGACTCTGGGGCCAACGTCCTGACTTTC
d_call: .; j_call: TRBJ2-1; clone_size: few; v_call: TRBV11-1; cdr3_aa: CASSPSSGSSYNEQFF; cdr3_nt: TGTGCCAGCAGCCCAAGCTCCGGGAGCTCCTACAATGAGCAGTTCTTC
d_call: .; j_call: TRBJ2-2; clone_size: many; v_call: TRBV7-3; cdr3_aa: CASSLSAGELFF; cdr3_nt: TGTGCCAGCAGCTTATCCGCCGGGGAGCTGTTTTTT
d_call: .; j_call: TRBJ2-2; clone_size: few; v_call: TRBV11-3; cdr3_aa: CASSLDPLNTGELFF; cdr3_nt: TGTGCCAGCAGCTTAGATCCCCTCAACACCGGGGAGCTGTTTTTT
d_call: .; j_call: TRBJ2-7; clone_size: .; v_call: TRBV7-9; cdr3_aa: CASSLYRYEQYF; cdr3_nt: TGTGCCAGCAGCTTATACAGATACGAGCAGTACTTC
d_call: TRBD2; j_call: TRBJ2-1; clone_size: few; v_call: TRBV4-1; cdr3_aa: CATGTSGDNEQFF; cdr3_nt: TGCGCCACCGGGACTAGCGGCGACAATGAGCAGTTCTTC
d_call: .; j_call: TRBJ1-1; clone_size: few; v_call: TRBV7-9; cdr3_aa: CASSSGASLGAFF; cdr3_nt: TGTGCCAGCAGCTCAGGGGCCAGCCTAGGGGCTTTCTTT
d_call: .; j_call: TRBJ1-2; clone_size: few; v_call: TRBV4-2; cdr3_aa: CASSQVGGDYGYTF; cdr3_nt: TGTGCCAGCAGCCAAGTCGGAGGGGACTATGGCTACACCTTC
d_call: .; j_call: TRBJ2-6; clone_size: many; v_call: TRBV12-3/TRBV12-4; cdr3_aa: CASSLGGSGANVLTF; cdr3_nt: TGTGCCAGCAGTTTGGGGGGCTCTGGGGCCAACGTCCTGACTTTC
d_call: TRBD1; j_call: TRBJ2-7; clone_size: .; v_call: TRBV3-1; cdr3_aa: CASSHGTASEQYF; cdr3_nt: TGTGCCAGCAGCCACGGGACAGCCAGCGAGCAGTACTTC
d_call: .; j_call: TRBJ2-5; clone_size: many; v_call: TRBV15; cdr3_aa: CATSRDLLGLQETQYF; cdr3_nt: TGTGCCACCAGCAGAGATCTACTAGGTCTCCAAGAGACCCAGTACTTC
d_call: TRBD1; j_call: TRBJ1-1; clone_size: few; v_call: TRBV5-5; cdr3_aa: CASSALKRGQTEAFF; cdr3_nt: TGTGCCAGCAGCGCCCTTAAGAGGGGACAGACTGAAGCTTTCTTT
d_call: .; j_call: TRBJ2-3; clone_size: .; v_call: TRBV5-1; cdr3_aa: CASSLENGKSTDTQYF; cdr3_nt: TGCGCCAGCAGCTTGGAAAACGGAAAGTCTACAGATACGCAGTATTTT
d_call: .; j_call: TRBJ1-2; clone_size: .; v_call: TRBV9; cdr3_aa: CASSVVSGASGYTF; cdr3_nt: TGTGCCAGCAGCGTAGTTTCGGGGGCGAGTGGCTACACCTTC
d_call: .; j_call: TRBJ1-2; clone_size: .; v_call: TRBV27; cdr3_aa: CASGPGGYGYTF; cdr3_nt: TGTGCCAGCGGTCCGGGGGGCTATGGCTACACCTTC
d_call: .; j_call: TRBJ1-1; clone_size: .; v_call: TRBV4-3; cdr3_aa: CASSRTGAWVANTEAFF; cdr3_nt: TGCGCCAGCAGCCGGACCGGGGCCTGGGTCGCCAACACTGAAGCTTTCTTT
d_call: .; j_call: TRBJ1-4; clone_size: few; v_call: TRBV6-2/TRBV6-3; cdr3_aa: CASSYPREYASVKLFF; cdr3_nt: TGTGCCAGCAGTTACCCCCGAGAGTATGCTTCAGTAAAACTGTTTTTT
d_call: TRBD1; j_call: TRBJ1-2; clone_size: few; v_call: TRBV29-1; cdr3_aa: CSVWTGEFYGYTF; cdr3_nt: TGCAGCGTCTGGACAGGGGAGTTCTATGGCTACACCTTC
d_call: TRBD1; j_call: TRBJ2-7; clone_size: many; v_call: TRBV7-9; cdr3_aa: CASSLATGLSHEQYF; cdr3_nt: TGTGCCAGCAGCTTAGCGACAGGGCTATCCCACGAGCAGTACTTC
d_call: .; j_call: TRBJ2-7; clone_size: few; v_call: TRBV5-1; cdr3_aa: CASSFSRDQSVYEQYF; cdr3_nt: TGCGCCAGCAGCTTCTCCCGGGACCAATCCGTCTACGAGCAGTACTTC
d_call: .; j_call: TRBJ2-2; clone_size: .; v_call: TRBV10-3; cdr3_aa: CAIRMAGAGTGELFF; cdr3_nt: TGTGCCATCAGGATGGCGGGGGCGGGCACCGGGGAGCTGTTTTTT
d_call: .; j_call: TRBJ1-4; clone_size: .; v_call: TRBV6-6; cdr3_aa: CASSNSDLVNEKLFF; cdr3_nt: TGTGCCAGCAGCAACTCGGACCTGGTAAATGAAAAACTGTTTTTT
d_call: .; j_call: TRBJ1-1; clone_size: few; v_call: TRBV4-2; cdr3_aa: CASSQDINTEAFF; cdr3_nt: TGTGCCAGCAGCCAAGACATTAACACTGAAGCTTTCTTT
d_call: TRBD1; j_call: TRBJ2-1; clone_size: .; v_call: TRBV29-1; cdr3_aa: CSVDPVQGLDNEQFF; cdr3_nt: TGCAGCGTTGACCCGGTACAGGGGTTAGACAATGAGCAGTTCTTC
d_call: .; j_call: TRBJ2-3; clone_size: few; v_call: TRBV4-3; cdr3_aa: CASSQGGRKYF; cdr3_nt: TGCGCCAGCAGCCAAGGGGGGAGAAAGTATTTT
d_call: TRBD1; j_call: TRBJ1-2; clone_size: once; v_call: TRBV3-1; cdr3_aa: CASSQPGTDTRYTF; cdr3_nt: TGTGCCAGCAGCCAGCCCGGGACAGATACCCGCTACACCTTC
d_call: .; j_call: TRBJ1-5; clone_size: few; v_call: TRBV6-6; cdr3_aa: CASSLGPRNQPQHF; cdr3_nt: TGTGCCAGCAGTTTGGGACCTCGAAATCAGCCCCAGCATTTT
d_call: .; j_call: TRBJ1-5; clone_size: many; v_call: TRBV25-1; cdr3_aa: CASSEANQPQHF; cdr3_nt: TGTGCCAGCAGTGAAGCCAATCAGCCCCAGCATTTT
d_call: .; j_call: TRBJ2-7; clone_size: few; v_call: TRBV7-9; cdr3_aa: CASSPVGHSAYEQYF; cdr3_nt: TGTGCCAGCAGTCCGGTCGGACACTCGGCCTACGAGCAGTACTTC
d_call: TRBD1; j_call: TRBJ1-2; clone_size: .; v_call: TRBV6-5; cdr3_aa: CASSYQRTGESGYTF; cdr3_nt: TGTGCCAGCAGTTACCAAAGGACAGGGGAAAGTGGCTACACCTTC
d_call: TRBD2; j_call: TRBJ2-2; clone_size: .; v_call: TRBV7-9; cdr3_aa: CASSPSAVLAGGYTGELFF; cdr3_nt: TGTGCCAGCAGCCCATCCGCAGTGCTAGCGGGGGGTTACACCGGGGAGCTGTTTTTT
d_call: .; j_call: TRBJ1-1; clone_size: .; v_call: TRBV7-3; cdr3_aa: CASSLTSGAGTEAFF; cdr3_nt: TGTGCCAGCAGCTTAACCAGCGGGGCAGGAACTGAAGCTTTCTTT
d_call: .; j_call: TRBJ1-1; clone_size: .; v_call: TRBV4-3; cdr3_aa: CASSQDLAVMNTEAFF; cdr3_nt: TGCGCCAGCAGCCAAGATCTGGCAGTGATGAACACTGAAGCTTTCTTT
d_call: TRBD1; j_call: TRBJ2-1; clone_size: many; v_call: TRBV11-2; cdr3_aa: CASSLDPTGYNEQFF; cdr3_nt: TGTGCCAGCAGCTTAGATCCGACAGGGTACAATGAGCAGTTCTTC
d_call: .; j_call: TRBJ2-5; clone_size: .; v_call: TRBV12-3/TRBV12-4; cdr3_aa: CASSSLETQYF; cdr3_nt: TGTGCCAGCAGTTCGTTAGAGACCCAGTACTTC
d_call: .; j_call: TRBJ2-3; clone_size: few; v_call: TRBV29-1; cdr3_aa: CSVDVQNAGSTDTQYF; cdr3_nt: TGCAGCGTGGACGTACAAAATGCGGGGTCCACAGATACGCAGTATTTT
d_call: .; j_call: TRBJ1-3; clone_size: .; v_call: TRBV4-1; cdr3_aa: CASSQDGGYGNTIYF; cdr3_nt: TGCGCCAGCAGCCAAGATGGTGGATATGGAAACACCATATATTTT
d_call: TRBD2; j_call: TRBJ2-2; clone_size: few; v_call: TRBV7-6; cdr3_aa: CASSLGLAGHGELFF; cdr3_nt: TGTGCCAGCAGCTTAGGACTAGCGGGGCACGGGGAGCTGTTTTTT
d_call: .; j_call: TRBJ1-1; clone_size: few; v_call: TRBV30; cdr3_aa: CAWSVTENTEAFF; cdr3_nt: TGTGCCTGGAGTGTGACGGAGAACACTGAAGCTTTCTTT
d_call: .; j_call: TRBJ2-2; clone_size: .; v_call: TRBV4-1; cdr3_aa: CASSPWADTGELFF; cdr3_nt: TGCGCCAGCAGCCCCTGGGCGGACACCGGGGAGCTGTTTTTT
d_call: .; j_call: TRBJ2-2; clone_size: .; v_call: TRBV6-5; cdr3_aa: CASSYLGAGELFF; cdr3_nt: TGTGCCAGCAGTTACTTGGGCGCCGGGGAGCTGTTTTTT
d_call: .; j_call: TRBJ1-5; clone_size: .; v_call: TRBV7-2; cdr3_aa: CASSGRGVRGFGPQHF; cdr3_nt: TGTGCCAGCAGCGGGCGGGGGGTAAGGGGATTTGGGCCCCAGCATTTT
d_call: TRBD1; j_call: TRBJ2-3; clone_size: few; v_call: TRBV18; cdr3_aa: CASSPPPVWTGHPGTQYF; cdr3_nt: TGTGCCAGCTCACCGCCCCCCGTCTGGACAGGCCACCCTGGTACGCAGTATTTT
d_call: TRBD2; j_call: TRBJ2-5; clone_size: many; v_call: TRBV7-6; cdr3_aa: CASSLVPSGGSPRVQETQYF; cdr3_nt: TGTGCCAGCAGCTTAGTTCCTAGCGGGGGGTCACCGAGAGTCCAAGAGACCCAGTACTTC
d_call: TRBD1; j_call: TRBJ1-5; clone_size: .; v_call: TRBV11-2; cdr3_aa: CASSSDRGDQPQHF; cdr3_nt: TGTGCCAGCAGCTCGGACAGGGGAGATCAGCCCCAGCATTTT
d_call: .; j_call: TRBJ1-5; clone_size: .; v_call: TRBV2; cdr3_aa: CASRTPTGKNQPQHF; cdr3_nt: TGTGCCAGCAGGACCCCGACGGGGAAAAATCAGCCCCAGCATTTT
d_call: .; j_call: TRBJ1-1; clone_size: few; v_call: TRBV5-1; cdr3_aa: CASSPVVPNTEAFF; cdr3_nt: TGCGCCAGCAGCCCAGTCGTCCCGAACACTGAAGCTTTCTTT
d_call: TRBD2; j_call: TRBJ2-5; clone_size: many; v_call: TRBV3-1; cdr3_aa: CASSQGGTSGGLETQYF; cdr3_nt: TGTGCCAGCAGCCAAGGCGGGACTAGCGGGGGGTTGGAGACCCAGTACTTC